This T cell receptor (beta chain) was sequenced in a study of shared clonotypes between healthy human individuals. CDR3 length equals 17 residues. With 1 base removed from V and 1 base from J, the gap between germline ends came to 14 bases. The germline gives CDR1 KGHSH, CDR2 LQKENI. All of the donors resided in Nashville, Tennessee, and each was a Caucasian adult. The study ran the assay at deep level. Libraries were prepared by immunoSEQ multiplex PCR; TCRdb keeps only in-frame clonotypes and omits some of them. This sample yields around 1,000,000 clones, of which 70% to 80% are seen a single time; 0.7% to 0.95% belongs to the top ten.

This TCR came from a man between 18 and 29 years old in good health. Some clones in this sample may be carry-over from other donors' samples. Specimen: memory CD4+ T cells from PBMCs. Subset indicated: CD45RA-negative fraction. The chain has TRBV18 and TRBJ1-3; weak D call: TRBD1 (6 bases). In DNA form, the CDR3 reads TGTGCCAGCTCACCACTTCAGGGGATAGGATCTGGAAACACCATATATTTT. Protein sequence: CASSPLQGIGSGNTIYF.